This entry is about one T cell receptor beta chain. The limits of the CDR3 on the DNA are not certain, so only TCRdb's listed CDR3 is given. This specimen comes from a study of blood T cell repertoires in COVID-19. Measured with immunoSEQ multiplex PCR; TCRdb has only the in-frame clones, and not every one. In the table there are some 100,000 clones, roughly nine tenths of which are singletons. The V gene's germline CDR1 is MNHEY and CDR2 SVGAGI. From its first to its last residue, the CDR3 has 14 amino acids. This receptor was taken from an elderly woman with active COVID-19. The source material was peripheral blood. J is TRBJ2-5 and V is TRBV6-5; the table gives TRBD1 as D, unverified against the DNA. CDR3 sequence: CASILDRGQETQYF.